This T cell receptor (beta chain) was sequenced for a study of chemoradiotherapy in HPV16-positive cancers (dated by TCRdb to the early 2020s). Concerning the study at large: Functional T-cell assays on cells from two HPV16-positive patients defined candidate HPV-specific T-cell clones and common TCR motifs. The candidate HPV-specific TCRs and motifs were subsequently tracked in TCR repertoires obtained from roughly 90 patients with HPV-related cancers. The study set out to ask whether T-cell immunity against the HPV oncoproteins E6 and E7 changes over the course of chemoradiotherapy and whether that immunity affects survival.

The investigation overall reported the following: Improved recurrence-free survival in HPV16-positive patients was associated with expansion of HPV-responsive T cells during chemoradiotherapy. Expansion of candidate HPV-specific clones and E7-related TCR motifs was observed in the tumor microenvironment during treatment, whereas no such expansion was observed for non-HPV-specific T cells. The functional definition of HPV-specific T cells was derived from only two HPV16-positive patients, and the survival association was reported for HPV16-positive patients.

Because repertoires were sampled repeatedly during chemoradiotherapy, clonal expansion in the tumor microenvironment could be followed. The library came from the immunoSEQ multiplex PCR assay. In its TCRdb copy, this immuneACCESS table keeps in-frame sequences only and misses some clones. Where compared with another copy, unresolved V genes explain less than half of these, and the others have no known cause. This sample is represented by approximately 900 clones; 86% of them were singletons. The ten largest make up roughly 3.7% of the sample. This clone was seen a single time. What antigen it recognizes has not been identified. No qualities accompany the bases; no much larger clone lies one base away. The CDR3 goes from the cysteine to the phenylalanine over 14 residues. Left in the record is the CDR3 DNA by itself, 42 bases read in frame from the first base. Trimmed from V: 4 bases; trimmed from J: 7 bases; junction bases lacking a gene match: 6. Based on the germline V gene, the CDR1 and CDR2 sequences are SGDLS and YYNGEE.

Specimen: tumor tissue, collected from a patient who underwent chemoradiotherapy. The V and J segments used are TRBV9 and TRBJ2-2; 8 bases in the junction line up with TRBD2. This TCR came from a human donor with HPV-associated anogenital cancer. The DNA sequence is TGTGCCAGCAGCCTGACTAGCGTGGTCGGGGAGCTGTTTTTT. Translated, this is CASSLTSVVGELFF.